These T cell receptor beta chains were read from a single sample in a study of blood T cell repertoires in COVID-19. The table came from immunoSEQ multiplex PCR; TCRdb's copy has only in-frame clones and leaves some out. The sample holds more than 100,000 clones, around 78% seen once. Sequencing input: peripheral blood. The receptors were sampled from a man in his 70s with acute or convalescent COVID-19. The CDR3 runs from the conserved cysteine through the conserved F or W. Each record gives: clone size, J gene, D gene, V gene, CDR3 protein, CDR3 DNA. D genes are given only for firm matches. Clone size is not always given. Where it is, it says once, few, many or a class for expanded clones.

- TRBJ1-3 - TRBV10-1 CASSGKLSSSGNTIYF TGCGCCAGCAGTGGAAAGTTGTCCAGCTCTGGAAACACCATATATTTT
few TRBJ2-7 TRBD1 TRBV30 CAWSVQKSGTGRYEQYF TGTGCCTGGAGTGTACAGAAGTCAGGGACAGGGCGATACGAGCAGTACTTC
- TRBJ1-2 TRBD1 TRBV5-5 CASSSLATGDYGYTF TGTGCCAGCAGCTCACTCGCAACAGGGGACTATGGCTACACCTTC
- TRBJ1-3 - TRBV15 CATSRDKPQGRLGNTIYF TGTGCCACCAGCAGAGATAAGCCACAGGGTCGCCTTGGAAACACCATATATTTT
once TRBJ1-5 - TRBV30 CAWSEWQGNNQPQHF TGTGCCTGGAGTGAATGGCAGGGGAACAATCAGCCCCAGCATTTT
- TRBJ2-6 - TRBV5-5 CASETGPGANVLTF TGTGCCAGCGAAACAGGGCCCGGGGCCAACGTCCTGACTTTC
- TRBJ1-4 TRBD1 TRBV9 CASSISGTGFEKLFF TGTGCCAGCAGCATATCCGGGACAGGGTTTGAAAAACTGTTTTTT
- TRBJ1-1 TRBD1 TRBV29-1 CSVIQGAGGTEAFF TGCAGCGTTATACAGGGGGCGGGGGGCACTGAAGCTTTCTTT
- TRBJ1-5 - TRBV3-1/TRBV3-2 CASSQEGTRHSPQHF TGTGCCAGCAGCCAAGAGGGGACTAGACATTCGCCCCAGCATTTT
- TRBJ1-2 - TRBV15 CATSRDPHGQSGFYGYTF TGTGCCACCAGCAGAGATCCTCACGGGCAGTCGGGGTTCTATGGCTACACCTTC
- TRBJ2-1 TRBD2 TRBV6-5 CASSYRTSGGHSEQFF TGTGCCAGCAGTTACCGGACTAGCGGGGGACACAGTGAGCAGTTCTTC
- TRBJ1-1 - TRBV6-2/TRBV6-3 CASSTGVYTEAFF TGTGCCAGCAGTACCGGGGTGTACACTGAAGCTTTCTTT
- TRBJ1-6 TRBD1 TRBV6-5 CASSPGQGSGSPLHF TGTGCCAGCAGTCCGGGACAGGGGTCGGGGTCACCCCTCCACTTT
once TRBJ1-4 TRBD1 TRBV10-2 CASSDLGTAEKLFF TGCGCCAGCAGTGACCTCGGGACAGCGGAAAAACTGTTTTTT
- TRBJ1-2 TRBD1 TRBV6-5 CASSDMGQGRGYTF TGTGCCAGCAGCGACATGGGACAGGGCCGTGGCTACACCTTC
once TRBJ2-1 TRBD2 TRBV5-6 CASSWEREYNEQFF TGTGCCAGCAGCTGGGAGCGGGAGTACAATGAGCAGTTCTTC
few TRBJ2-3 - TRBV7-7 CASSLAEGDTQYF TGTGCTAGCAGCTTAGCGGAGGGGGATACGCAGTATTTT
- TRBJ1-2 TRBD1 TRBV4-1 CASSQTTGGRGNYGYTF TGCGCCAGCAGCCAAACGACAGGGGGCCGGGGTAACTATGGCTACACCTTC
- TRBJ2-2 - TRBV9 CASSVQGPGELFF TGTGCCAGCAGCGTACAGGGGCCCGGGGAGCTGTTTTTT
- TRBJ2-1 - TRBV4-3 CASSQDSGNEQFF TGCGCCAGCAGCCAAGATTCGGGGAATGAGCAGTTCTTC
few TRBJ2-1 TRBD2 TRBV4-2 CASSQRGASGGDRALYNEQFF TGTGCCAGCAGCCAAAGAGGGGCTAGCGGGGGAGATCGGGCCTTATACAATGAGCAGTTCTTC
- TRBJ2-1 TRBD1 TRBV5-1 CASSSGTGGYNEQFF TGCGCCAGCAGCTCCGGGACAGGGGGTTACAATGAGCAGTTCTTC
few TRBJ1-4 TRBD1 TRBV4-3 CASSNTGANEKLFF TGCGCCAGCAGCAATACAGGGGCTAATGAAAAACTGTTTTTT
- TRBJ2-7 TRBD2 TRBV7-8 CASSWTSGGSSYEQYF TGTGCCAGCAGCTGGACTAGCGGGGGGAGCTCCTACGAGCAGTACTTC
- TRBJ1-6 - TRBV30 CAWSAGGTSPLHF TGTGCCTGGAGTGCCGGGGGGACTTCACCCCTCCACTTT
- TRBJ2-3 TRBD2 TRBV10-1 CASSESISSGGAEADTQYF TGCGCCAGCAGTGAGTCGATTTCTAGCGGGGGGGCCGAAGCAGATACGCAGTATTTT
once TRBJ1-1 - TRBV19 CASSIDLGGTEAFF TGTGCCAGTAGTATAGATTTAGGGGGCACTGAAGCTTTCTTT
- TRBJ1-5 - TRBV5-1 CASSLGGRNQPQHF TGCGCCAGCAGCTTGGGTGGGAGGAATCAGCCCCAGCATTTT
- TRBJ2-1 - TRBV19 CASSPDTSIYNEQFF TGTGCCAGTAGCCCCGACACCAGCATCTACAATGAGCAGTTCTTC
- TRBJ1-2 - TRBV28 CASSSFGGSNYGYTF TGTGCCAGCAGCTCCTTCGGGGGTTCTAACTATGGCTACACCTTC
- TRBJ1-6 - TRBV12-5 CASGMSSYNSPLHF TGTGCTAGTGGTATGAGCTCCTATAATTCACCCCTCCACTTT
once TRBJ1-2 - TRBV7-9 CASSPGESHWYGYTF TGTGCCAGCAGCCCAGGGGAGAGCCACTGGTATGGCTACACCTTC
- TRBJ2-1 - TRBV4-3 CASSQDSRFNEQFF TGCGCCAGCAGCCAAGATTCGAGGTTCAATGAGCAGTTCTTC
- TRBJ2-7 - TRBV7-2 CASRERDTLEQYF TGTGCCAGCAGGGAGCGGGACACCCTCGAGCAGTACTTC
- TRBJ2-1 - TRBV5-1 CASSNKTSNIEQFF TGCGCCAGCAGCAACAAAACTAGCAATATTGAGCAGTTCTTC
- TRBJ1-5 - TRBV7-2 CASSLIRDSNQPQHF TGTGCCAGCAGCTTAATTAGAGATAGCAATCAGCCCCAGCATTTT
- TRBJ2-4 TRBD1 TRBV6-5 CASRGRTGTDIQYF TGTGCCAGCAGAGGTAGGACAGGTACAGACATTCAGTACTTC
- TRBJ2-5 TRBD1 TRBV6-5 CASSYRDRGLQETQYF TGTGCCAGCAGTTACAGGGACAGGGGTCTCCAAGAGACCCAGTACTTC
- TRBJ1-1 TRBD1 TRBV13 CASRARGRWETEAFF TGTGCCAGCCGGGCCAGGGGGCGCTGGGAGACTGAAGCTTTCTTT
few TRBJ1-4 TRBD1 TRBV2 CASSRRQGLGEKLFF TGTGCCAGCAGTAGGAGACAGGGTTTGGGTGAAAAACTGTTTTTT
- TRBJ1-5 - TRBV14 CASSQPQGRVSNQPQHF TGTGCCAGCAGCCAACCCCAGGGGCGGGTAAGCAATCAGCCCCAGCATTTT
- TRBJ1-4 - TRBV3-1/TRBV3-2 CASSQGGREKLFF TGTGCCAGCAGCCAGGGAGGACGTGAAAAACTGTTTTTT